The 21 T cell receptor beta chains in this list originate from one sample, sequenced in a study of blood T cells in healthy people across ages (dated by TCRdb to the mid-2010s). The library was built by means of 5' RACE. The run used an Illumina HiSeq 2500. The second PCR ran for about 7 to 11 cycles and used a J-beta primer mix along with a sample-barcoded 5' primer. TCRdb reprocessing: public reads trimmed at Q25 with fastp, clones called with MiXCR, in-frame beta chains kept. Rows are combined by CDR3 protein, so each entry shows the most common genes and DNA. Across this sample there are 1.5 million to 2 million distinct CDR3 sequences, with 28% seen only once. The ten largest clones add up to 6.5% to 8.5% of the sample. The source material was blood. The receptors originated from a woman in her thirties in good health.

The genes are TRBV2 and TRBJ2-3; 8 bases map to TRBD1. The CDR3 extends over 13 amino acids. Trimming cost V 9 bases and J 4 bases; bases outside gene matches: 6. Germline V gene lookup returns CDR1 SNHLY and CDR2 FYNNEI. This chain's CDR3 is CASDRGSADTQYF. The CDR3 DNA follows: TGTGCCAGTGACAGGGGCTCGGCAGATACGCAGTATTTT.

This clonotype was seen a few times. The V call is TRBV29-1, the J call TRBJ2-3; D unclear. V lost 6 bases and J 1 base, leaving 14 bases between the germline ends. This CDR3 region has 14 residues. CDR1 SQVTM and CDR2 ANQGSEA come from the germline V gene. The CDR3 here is CSVKQSFGTDTQYF. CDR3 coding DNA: TGCAGCGTAAAACAGTCCTTCGGCACAGATACGCAGTATTTT.

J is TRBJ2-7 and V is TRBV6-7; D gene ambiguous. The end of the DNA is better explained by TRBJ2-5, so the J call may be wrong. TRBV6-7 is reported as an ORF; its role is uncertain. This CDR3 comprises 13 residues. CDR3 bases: TGTGCCAGCAGTTTTCCCCAGACCAGGACCCAGTACTTC. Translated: CASSFPQTRTQYF.

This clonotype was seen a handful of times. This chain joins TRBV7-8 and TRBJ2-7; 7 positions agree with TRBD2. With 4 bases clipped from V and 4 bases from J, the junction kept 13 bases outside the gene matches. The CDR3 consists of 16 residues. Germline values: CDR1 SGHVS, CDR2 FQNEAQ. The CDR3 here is CASSSRRSGGPYEQYF. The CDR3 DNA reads TGTGCCAGCAGCTCTAGACGGTCGGGAGGACCGTACGAGCAGTACTTC.

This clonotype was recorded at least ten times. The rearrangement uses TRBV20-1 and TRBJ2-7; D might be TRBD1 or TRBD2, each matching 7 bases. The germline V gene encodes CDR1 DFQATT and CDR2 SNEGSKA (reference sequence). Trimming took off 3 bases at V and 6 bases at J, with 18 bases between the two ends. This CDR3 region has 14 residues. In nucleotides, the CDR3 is TGCAGTGCTAGTTTCAGGGAGGGGGCGGTCGAGCAGTACTTC. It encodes CSASFREGAVEQYF.

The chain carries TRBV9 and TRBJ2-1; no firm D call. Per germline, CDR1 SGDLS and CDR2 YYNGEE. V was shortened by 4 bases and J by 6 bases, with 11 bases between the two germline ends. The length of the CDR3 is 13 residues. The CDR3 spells CASSSSVANEQFF. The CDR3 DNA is TGTGCCAGCAGCTCCTCAGTCGCCAATGAGCAGTTCTTC.

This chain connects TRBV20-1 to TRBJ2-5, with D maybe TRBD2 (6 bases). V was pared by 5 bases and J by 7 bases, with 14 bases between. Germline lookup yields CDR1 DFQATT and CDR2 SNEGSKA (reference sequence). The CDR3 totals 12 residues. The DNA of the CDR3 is TGCAGTGCTGCGACTAGGACGGGGACCCAGTACTTC. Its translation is CSAATRTGTQYF.

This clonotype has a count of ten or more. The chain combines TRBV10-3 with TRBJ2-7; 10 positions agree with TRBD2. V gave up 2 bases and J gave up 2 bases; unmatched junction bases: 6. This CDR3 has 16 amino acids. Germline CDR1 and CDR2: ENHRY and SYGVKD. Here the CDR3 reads CAISEGLADLTYEQYF. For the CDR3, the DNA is TGTGCCATCAGTGAGGGACTAGCGGATCTAACCTACGAGCAGTACTTC.

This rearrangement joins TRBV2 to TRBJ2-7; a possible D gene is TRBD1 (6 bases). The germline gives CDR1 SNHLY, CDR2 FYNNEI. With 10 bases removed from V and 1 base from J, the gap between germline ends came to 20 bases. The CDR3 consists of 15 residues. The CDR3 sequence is CATEEGGQGSYEQYF. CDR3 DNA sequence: TGTGCCACCGAGGAAGGTGGGCAGGGGTCCTACGAGCAGTACTTC.

CDR3 in DNA: TGCAGTGCTAGTTTGAACAGGGGGTATGAGCAGTTCTTC. Residues: CSASLNRGYEQFF. The rearrangement links TRBV20-1 to TRBJ2-1; TRBD1 matches 8 bases. V lost 3 bases to trimming and J lost 8 bases; unmatched junction nucleotides: 6. This CDR3 comprises 13 residues. CDR1 and CDR2 (germline): DFQATT, SNEGSKA (reference sequence).

The CDR3, as DNA: TGTGCCAGTAGTCGACAGGGTGGAATCGGGGAGCTGTTTTTT. This codes for CASSRQGGIGELFF. This rearrangement joins TRBV19 to TRBJ2-2; 7 bases align to TRBD1. V shed 5 bases and J 7 bases; nucleotides not matched to a gene: 7. This CDR3 contains 14 residues. Per the germline V gene, CDR1 is LNHDA and CDR2 is SQIVND (reference sequence).

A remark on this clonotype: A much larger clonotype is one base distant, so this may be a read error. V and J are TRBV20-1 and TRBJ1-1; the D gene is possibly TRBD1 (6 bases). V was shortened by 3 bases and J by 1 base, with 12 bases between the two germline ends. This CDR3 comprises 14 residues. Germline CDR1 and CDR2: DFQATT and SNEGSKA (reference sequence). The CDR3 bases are TGCAGTGCTAGTTATGTAGGGGGGAACACTGAAGCTTTCTTT. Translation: CSASYVGGNTEAFF.

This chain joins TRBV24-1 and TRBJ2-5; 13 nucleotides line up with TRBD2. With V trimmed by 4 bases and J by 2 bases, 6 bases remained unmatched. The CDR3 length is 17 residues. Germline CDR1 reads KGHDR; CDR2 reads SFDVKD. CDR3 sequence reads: CATSDIRTSGRQETQYF. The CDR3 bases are TGTGCCACCAGTGACATTAGGACTAGCGGGAGACAAGAGACCCAGTACTTC.

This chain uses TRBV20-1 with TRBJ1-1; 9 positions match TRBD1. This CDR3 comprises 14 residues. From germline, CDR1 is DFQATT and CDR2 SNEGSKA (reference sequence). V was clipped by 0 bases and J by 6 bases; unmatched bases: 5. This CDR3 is CSARDRQGGAEAFF. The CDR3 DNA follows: TGCAGTGCTAGAGATCGACAGGGGGGCGCTGAAGCTTTCTTT.

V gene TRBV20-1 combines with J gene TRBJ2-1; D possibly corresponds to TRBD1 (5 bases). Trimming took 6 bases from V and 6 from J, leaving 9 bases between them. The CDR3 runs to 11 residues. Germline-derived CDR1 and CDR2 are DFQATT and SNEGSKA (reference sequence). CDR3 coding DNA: TGCAGTGCCAGGGTGGCCAATGAGCAGTTCTTC. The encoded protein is CSARVANEQFF.

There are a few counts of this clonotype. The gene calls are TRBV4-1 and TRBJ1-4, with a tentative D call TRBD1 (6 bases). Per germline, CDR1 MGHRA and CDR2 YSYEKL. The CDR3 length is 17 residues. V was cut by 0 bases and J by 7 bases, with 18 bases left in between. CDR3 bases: TGCGCCAGCAGCCAAGACCGCTTTAGGGGGAGGAGTGAAAAACTGTTTTTT. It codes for CASSQDRFRGRSEKLFF.

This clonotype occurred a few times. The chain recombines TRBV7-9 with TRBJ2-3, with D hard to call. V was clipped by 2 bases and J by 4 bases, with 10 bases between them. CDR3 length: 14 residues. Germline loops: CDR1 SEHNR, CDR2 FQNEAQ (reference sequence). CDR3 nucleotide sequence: TGTGCCAGCAGCTTACCCCTCGAGCCAGATACGCAGTATTTT. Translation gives CASSLPLEPDTQYF.

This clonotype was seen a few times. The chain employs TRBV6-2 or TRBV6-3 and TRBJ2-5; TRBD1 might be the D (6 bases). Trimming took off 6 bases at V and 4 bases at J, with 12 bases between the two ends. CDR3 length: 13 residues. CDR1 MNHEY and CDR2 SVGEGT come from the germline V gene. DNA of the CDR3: TGTGCCAGCAGCGAGGACAGCTCAGAGACCCAGTACTTC. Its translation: CASSEDSSETQYF.

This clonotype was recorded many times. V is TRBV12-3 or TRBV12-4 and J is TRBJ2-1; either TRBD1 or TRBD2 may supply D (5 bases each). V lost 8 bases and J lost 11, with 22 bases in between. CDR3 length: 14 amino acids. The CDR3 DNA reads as TGTGCCAGCCGAGAGGGACCCGAGCAACGGCAGCAGTTCTTC. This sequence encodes CASREGPEQRQQFF.

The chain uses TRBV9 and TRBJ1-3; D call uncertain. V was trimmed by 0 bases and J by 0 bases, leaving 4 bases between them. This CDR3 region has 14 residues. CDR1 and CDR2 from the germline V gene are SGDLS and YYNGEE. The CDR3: CASSVDGSGNTIYF. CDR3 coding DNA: TGTGCCAGCAGCGTAGATGGCTCTGGAAACACCATATATTTT.

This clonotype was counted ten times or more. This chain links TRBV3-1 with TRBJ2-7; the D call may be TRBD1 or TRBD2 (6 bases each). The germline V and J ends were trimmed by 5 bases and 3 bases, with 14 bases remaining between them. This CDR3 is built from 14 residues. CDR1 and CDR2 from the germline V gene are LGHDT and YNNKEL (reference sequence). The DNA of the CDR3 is TGTGCCAGCAGCTTGCCCGGAGGGGGCTACGAGCAGTACTTC. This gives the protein CASSLPGGGYEQYF.